This T cell receptor beta chain was found in a study of blood T cell repertoires in COVID-19. In the source study's methods: Nucleated cell counts were estimated from reference gene primer amplification. Libraries were prepared by immunoSEQ multiplex PCR; TCRdb keeps only in-frame clonotypes and omits some of them. V, J and clone size are taken as reported in that table, and D and trimming were inferred from the DNA itself. Of 250,000 to 350,000 clones listed, roughly 90% are singletons. The CDR3 length is 15 residues. Germline V lookup: CDR1 LGHNT, CDR2 FRNRAP. Trimming pared 0 bases from V and 1 base from J, leaving 6 bases between.

Material for sequencing was peripheral blood. This TCR was sampled from a woman between 25 and 40 years old with COVID-19, enrolled during active disease. The J gene is TRBJ2-2, the V gene TRBV12-5; D is ambiguous. The CDR3: CASGLVLGNTGELFF. CDR3 DNA sequence: TGTGCTAGTGGTTTGGTACTTGGGAACACCGGGGAGCTGTTTTTT.